This TCR beta chain was captured by sequencing in a study of technical replicates of blood from several donors. The CDR3 covers 14 residues. CDR1 is SQVTM, CDR2 ANQGSEA, per germline. V dropped 2 bases and J dropped 4; count of bases not matched to a gene: 6. This clone appeared once. Assay used: immunoSEQ multiplex PCR; TCRdb lists only in-frame clones, some missing. The profile shows approximately 81,000 clones, almost 96% of them singletons. The V and J genes are TRBV29-1 and TRBJ2-7; 9 nucleotides align to TRBD2. The sample comprised T cells isolated from PBMCs. The receptor was derived from a human donor in good health. This CDR3 is CSVEMASGTYEQYF. The CDR3 nucleotides are TGCAGCGTTGAAATGGCTAGCGGGACTTACGAGCAGTACTTC.